This is a list of T cell receptor beta chains from one sample in a study of spatial heterogeneity in lung cancer. Each CDR3 protein is one row after TCRdb ran MiXCR on the 5' RACE reads. The table lists about 50,000 distinct CDR3 sequences, less than 9% of them singletons. Here the sequenced sample was PBMCs, taken at surgery. The receptors stem from a female donor with early-stage non-small cell lung cancer. Both conserved end residues are trimmed from each CDR3. The order of the fields is V gene, CDR3 protein.

>TRBV27
ASSTHRSSYEQY
>TRBV9
ASKTLDSGNTEAF
>TRBV20-1
SADTGQTTNTEAF
>TRBV12-3/TRBV12-4
ASIGLRAADTQY
>TRBV6-1
ASSARTGFDEQF
>TRBV7-8
ASSLRQGRGYEQY
>TRBV12-3/TRBV12-4
ASSGTSGSNEQF
>TRBV9
ASSVGSGQGLSSSYEQY
>TRBV5-5
ASSLSYRGLGEAF
>TRBV4-3
ASSLGPNTGELF
>TRBV30
AWSVGGNGNTIY
>TRBV6-2/TRBV6-3
ASSLDRGRGPRAGYT
>TRBV18
ASSPEETQY
>TRBV28
ASSLYQTKETQY
>TRBV6-5
ASSYEVPGSSYEQY
>TRBV30
AWSQGSFNEQF
>TRBV3-1
ASSRMDRPYYGYT
>TRBV7-2
ASSFDGEYTDTQY
>TRBV20-1
SAGQRGGADTQY
>TRBV3-1
ASSQDGVGTGELF
>TRBV6-1
ASSERGSWTEAF
>TRBV24-1
ATSDLQETQY
>TRBV24-1
ATSETSGGPRNEQF
>TRBV20-1
SARTSGADTQY
>TRBV12-3/TRBV12-4
ASRPGTGVEKLF
>TRBV5-1
ASSWTSNTEAF